This T cell receptor (beta chain) was documented in a study of tumor-infiltrating lymphocytes in primary liver carcinoma. Study outcomes and limitations: Overlap in tumor-adjacent and tumor-blood pairs fell below that of tumor region pairs.

Synthesis of TCR beta cDNA was carried out from 450 to 500 ng total RNA with a constant-region primer. Three nested multiplex PCR rounds, a slightly modified ARM-PCR method, built the TCR beta libraries. TRBV1-TRBV30 forward primers paired with a C-beta reverse primer drove the first two PCR rounds, about 10 cycles each. TCRdb reprocessed the multiplex PCR reads with MiXCR, giving one entry per CDR3 protein. The sample carries around 56,000 distinct CDR3 sequences, 65% to 80% recorded once. In regard to this clonotype: Its specificity is not known. The junction and the germline gene differ at one end; a read error may be behind it.

Germline V gives CDR1 SGHAT, CDR2 FQDESV (reference sequence). CDR3 size: 17 residues. Co-extraction of RNA and DNA was performed on about 20-33 mg of unsorted bulk tissue. Primary liver carcinoma, confirmed by histopathology, was surgically resected. Sequences were obtained from liver tumor tissue from sampling region 2. The subset denotes: tumor region T2, inferior pole. This TCR was sampled from a man aged 35-49 years with primary liver carcinoma and hepatitis B virus infection. This chain links TRBV11-1 with TRBJ2-4; 13 nucleotides align to TRBD2. CDR3 sequence (DNA): TGTGCCAACAGCTTTCCCGGGACTAGCGGGACCAAAAACCATCAGTACTTC. It is translated as CANSFPGTSGTKNHQYF.